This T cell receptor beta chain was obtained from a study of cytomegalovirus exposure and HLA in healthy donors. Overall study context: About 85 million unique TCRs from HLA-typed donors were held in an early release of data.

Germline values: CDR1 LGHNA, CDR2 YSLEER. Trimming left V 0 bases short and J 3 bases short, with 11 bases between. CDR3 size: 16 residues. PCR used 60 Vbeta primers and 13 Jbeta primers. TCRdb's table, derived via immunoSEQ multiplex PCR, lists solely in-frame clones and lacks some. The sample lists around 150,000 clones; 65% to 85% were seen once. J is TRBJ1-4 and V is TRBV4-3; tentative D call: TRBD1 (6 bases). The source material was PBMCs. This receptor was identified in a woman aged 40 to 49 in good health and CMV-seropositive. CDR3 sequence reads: CASSQDWGGSNEKLFF. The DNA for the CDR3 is TGCGCCAGCAGCCAAGATTGGGGGGGCTCTAATGAAAAACTGTTTTTT.